This TCR beta chain is drawn from a study of post-analysis software for immune sequencing data. Study details: There were relapsing-remitting, secondary progressive and progressive-relapsing multiple sclerosis among the disease courses included.

The germline gives CDR1 SEHNR, CDR2 FQNEAQ (reference sequence). Trimming pared 3 bases from V and 7 bases from J, leaving 16 bases between. This CDR3 spans 15 amino acids. Unique molecular identifiers were present in the TCR beta cDNA libraries. Input amounts of 1 to 10 million T cells were used. These gave roughly 0.5 million cDNA molecules, so each molecule approximated one T cell. TCRdb recomputed calls from the PCR reads with MiXCR, one row per CDR3 protein. The sample holds roughly 730,000 distinct CDR3 sequences, about 32% seen once. Whole-study findings and limits: There were roughly 5 TRBV segments more frequent in patients than controls, and TRBV5-6, TRBV5-1 and TRBV20-1 were among them. Multiple sclerosis patients showed significantly lower normalized Chao1 diversity than controls did.

This clonotype was observed a handful of times. Its antigen is undetermined. The clonotype originates from a girl aged 5-17 years with multiple sclerosis. The J gene is TRBJ1-5, the V gene TRBV7-9; TRBD1 is a possible D gene (6 bases). Sequencing was done on a sample of blood. The CDR3 nucleotides read TGTGCCAGCAGCTTCGGGGGGCTCCTGGAACAGCCCCAGCATTTT. Translation: CASSFGGLLEQPQHF.